The subject of this entry is one T cell receptor beta chain. The record originates from a study of CD8 T cells in Susac syndrome. As for the study in general: Patients with Susac syndrome were therapy-naive, on corticosteroids, or on intravenous immunoglobulin alone at blood draw.

Germline V CDR1 and CDR2: ENHRY, SYGVKD. V gave up 3 bases and J gave up 5 bases; unmatched junction bases: 5. The CDR3 is made up of 14 amino acids. After extraction with the RNeasy kit, about 0.5 to 1 ug of the RNA was reverse transcribed using random hexamers. TCRdb fed the immunoSEQ multiplex PCR reads into MiXCR, producing one record per CDR3 protein. The sample lists 95,000 to 150,000 distinct CDR3 sequences, 90% to 95% occurring once. V is TRBV10-3 and J is TRBJ2-5; 8 positions match TRBD2. The sample taken for sequencing was CD8+ T cells from PBMCs. The TCR was taken from a human donor with Susac syndrome. Here the CDR3 DNA reads TGTGCCATCAGTGAACTAGCGGTCGGGGAGACCCAGTACTTC. Protein: CAISELAVGETQYF.